This T cell receptor beta chain derives from a study of early T cells in non-severe SARS-CoV-2 infection. As for the study in general: Alpha and beta chains were unpaired, from unsorted whole-blood bulk RNA.

Unique molecular identifiers tagged individual cDNA molecules. Each CDR3 protein gets one entry after TCRdb re-called the 5' RACE reads with MiXCR. Found here are approximately 33,000 distinct CDR3 sequences, roughly 5.4% of them singletons; the top ten hold about 32%. Overall study results and limits: Private and CD4 specificities were missed by VDJdb matching, skewed to anti-spike CD8.

V was cut by 4 bases and J by 3 bases, with 10 bases left in between. This CDR3 has 13 amino acids. Germline V gene lookup returns CDR1 SGHNT and CDR2 YYREEE (reference sequence). This clonotype was counted at least ten times. The antigen is undetermined. V and J are TRBV5-4 and TRBJ1-1; D is unclear. The sequence was collected from an adult who was a healthcare worker with PCR-confirmed SARS-CoV-2 infection or an uninfected control (not recorded which). The sample consisted of whole blood. CDR3 loop: CASSPLVDTEAFF. The CDR3 nucleotides are TGTGCCAGCAGCCCACTCGTAGACACTGAAGCTTTCTTT.